This TCR beta chain was sequenced during a study of T cells in localized non-small cell lung cancer. Broader study findings: Adjacent lung tissue had a median 57 of the top 100 clones found in the tumor. Because sequencing included only one region (of the tumor), heterogeneity remains possible. Elevated circulating T cell density in blood was associated with longer overall survival. Among the tissues sampled, uninvolved adjacent lung had the highest T cell clonality, above tumor.

The CDR3 is 15 amino acids. CDR1 and CDR2 from the germline V gene are LNHNV and YYDKDF (reference sequence). Between the trimmed V and J ends, which lost 0 bases and 4 bases, there was a span of 11 bases. The table lists this clone with a few counts. Its matching antigen is unknown. This table comes from immunoSEQ multiplex PCR, and its TCRdb copy is limited to in-frame clones, with some not included. The repertoire has roughly 48,000 clones, around 81% of them found once; the top ten carry 3.5% to 5.5%. The receptor was derived from a woman between 35 and 75 years old with stage II lung adenocarcinoma. The chain combines TRBV15 with TRBJ2-3; no definite D call. The source was PBMCs, collected before any cancer treatment. CDR3 nucleotides: TGTGCCACCAGCAGAGATCGGGCAGGAGCAGATACGCAGTATTTT. This translates into CATSRDRAGADTQYF. Full variable domain (rest looked up from reference TRBV15 and TRBJ2-3): DAMVIQNPRYQVTQFGKPVTLSCSQTLNHNVMYWYQQKSSQAPKLLFHYYDKDFNNEADTPDNFQSRRPNTSFCFLDIRSPGLGDTAMYLCATSRDRAGADTQYFGPGTRLTVL.